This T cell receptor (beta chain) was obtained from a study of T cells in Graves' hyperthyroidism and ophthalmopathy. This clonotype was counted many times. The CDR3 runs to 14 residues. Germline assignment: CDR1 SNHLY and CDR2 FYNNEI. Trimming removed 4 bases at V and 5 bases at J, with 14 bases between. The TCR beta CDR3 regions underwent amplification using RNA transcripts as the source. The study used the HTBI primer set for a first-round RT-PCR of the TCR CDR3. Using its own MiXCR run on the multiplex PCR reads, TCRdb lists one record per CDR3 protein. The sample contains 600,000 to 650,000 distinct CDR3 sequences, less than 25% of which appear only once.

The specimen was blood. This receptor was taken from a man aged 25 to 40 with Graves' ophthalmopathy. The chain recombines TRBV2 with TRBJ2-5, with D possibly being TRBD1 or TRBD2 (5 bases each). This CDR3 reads CASSVRGWGETQYF. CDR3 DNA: TGTGCCAGCAGTGTGAGGGGATGGGGGGAGACCCAGTACTTC.